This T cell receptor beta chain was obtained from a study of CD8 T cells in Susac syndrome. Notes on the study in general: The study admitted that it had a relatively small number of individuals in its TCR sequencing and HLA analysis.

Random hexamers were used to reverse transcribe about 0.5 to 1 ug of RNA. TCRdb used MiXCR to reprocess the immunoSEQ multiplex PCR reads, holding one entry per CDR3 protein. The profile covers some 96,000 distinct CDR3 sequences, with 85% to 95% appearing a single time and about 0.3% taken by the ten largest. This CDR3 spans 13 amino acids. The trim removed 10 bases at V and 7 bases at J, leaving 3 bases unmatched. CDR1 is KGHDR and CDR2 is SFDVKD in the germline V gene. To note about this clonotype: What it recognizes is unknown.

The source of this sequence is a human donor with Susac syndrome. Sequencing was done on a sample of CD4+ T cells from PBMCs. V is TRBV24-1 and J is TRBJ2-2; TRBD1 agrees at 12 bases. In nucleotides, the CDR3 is TGTGCCACGGGACAGGGGGCTATCGGGGAGCTGTTTTTT. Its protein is CATGQGAIGELFF.